Described below is a single TCR beta chain sequence and its context. These data belong to a study of a mutant IDH1 vaccine in newly diagnosed glioma. Profiling relied on immunoSEQ multiplex PCR, and the TCRdb table lists in-frame clones only, not all of them. The table records around 50,000 clones, approximately 90% of them present only once. The germline CDR1 and CDR2 sequences are SGHTA and FQGNSA. The V end was cut by 5 bases, the J end by 5 bases, with 10 bases between. The length of the CDR3 is 12 residues. Time point specified: baseline, week 1 (first vaccination visit). The sample's treatment: pre-vaccination baseline after standard-of-care therapy.

The genes are TRBV7-2 and TRBJ2-7; D not certain. The sequence derives from a middle-aged man with glioma. The starting material was PBMCs, obtained from a glioma patient treated with radiotherapy, temozolomide or both. The chain's CDR3 is CASSPGLDEQYF. CDR3 nucleotides: TGTGCCAGCAGCCCCGGCCTAGACGAGCAGTACTTC. Using reference TRBV7-2 and TRBJ2-7 for the parts outside the CDR3, the full variable domain is GAGVSQSPSNKVTEKGKDVELRCDPISGHTALYWYRQSLGQGLEFLIYFQGNSAPDKSGLPSDRFSAERTGGSVSTLTIQRTQQEDSAVYLCASSPGLDEQYFGPGTRLTVT.